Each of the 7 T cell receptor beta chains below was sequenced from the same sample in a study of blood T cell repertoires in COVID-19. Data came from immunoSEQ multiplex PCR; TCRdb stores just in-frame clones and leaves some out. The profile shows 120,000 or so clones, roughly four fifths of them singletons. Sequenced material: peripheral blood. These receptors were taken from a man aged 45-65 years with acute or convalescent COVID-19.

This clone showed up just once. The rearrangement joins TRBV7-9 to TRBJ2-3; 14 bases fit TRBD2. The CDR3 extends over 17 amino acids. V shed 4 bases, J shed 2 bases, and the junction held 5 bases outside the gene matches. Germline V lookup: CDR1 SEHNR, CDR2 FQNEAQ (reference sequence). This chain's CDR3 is CASSSMGLAGATDTQYF. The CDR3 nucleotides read TGTGCCAGCAGCTCCATGGGACTAGCGGGAGCCACAGATACGCAGTATTTT.

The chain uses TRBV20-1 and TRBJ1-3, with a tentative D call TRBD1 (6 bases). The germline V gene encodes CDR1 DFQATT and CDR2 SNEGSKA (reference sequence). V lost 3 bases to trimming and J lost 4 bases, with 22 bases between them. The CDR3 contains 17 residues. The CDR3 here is CSASDTRGGRKGNTIYF. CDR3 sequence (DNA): TGCAGTGCTAGTGACACGAGGGGGGGGCGGAAGGGAAACACCATATATTTT.

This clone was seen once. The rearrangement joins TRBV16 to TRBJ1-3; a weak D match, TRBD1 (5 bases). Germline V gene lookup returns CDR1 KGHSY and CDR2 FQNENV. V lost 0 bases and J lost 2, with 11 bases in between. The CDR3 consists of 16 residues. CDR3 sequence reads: CASSQSRRGAGNTIYF. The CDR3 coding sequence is TGTGCCAGCAGCCAATCAAGGAGGGGTGCTGGAAACACCATATATTTT.

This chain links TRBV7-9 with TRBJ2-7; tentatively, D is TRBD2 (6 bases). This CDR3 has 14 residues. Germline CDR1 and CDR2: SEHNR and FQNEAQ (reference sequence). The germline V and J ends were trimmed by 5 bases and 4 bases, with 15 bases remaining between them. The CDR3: CASSKVSSAYEQYF. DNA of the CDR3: TGTGCCAGCAGCAAGGTGTCTAGCGCTTACGAGCAGTACTTC.

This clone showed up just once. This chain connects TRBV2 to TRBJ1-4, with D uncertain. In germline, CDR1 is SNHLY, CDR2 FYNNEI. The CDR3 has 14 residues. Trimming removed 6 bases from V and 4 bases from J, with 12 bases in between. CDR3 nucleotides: TGTGCCAGCAGGCCCACAGAGGGTAATGAAAAACTGTTTTTT. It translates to CASRPTEGNEKLFF.

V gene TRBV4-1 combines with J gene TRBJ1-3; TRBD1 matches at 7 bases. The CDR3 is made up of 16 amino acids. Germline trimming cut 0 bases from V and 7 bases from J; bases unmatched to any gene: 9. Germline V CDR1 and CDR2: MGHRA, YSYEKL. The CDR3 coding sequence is TGCGCCAGCAGCCAAGAAGAGACAGGGAGACGGAACACCATATATTTT. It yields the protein CASSQEETGRRNTIYF.

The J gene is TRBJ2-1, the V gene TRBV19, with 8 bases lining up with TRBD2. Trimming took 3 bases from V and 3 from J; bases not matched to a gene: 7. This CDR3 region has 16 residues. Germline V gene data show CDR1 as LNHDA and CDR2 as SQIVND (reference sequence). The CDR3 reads CASSIESGGYYNEQFF. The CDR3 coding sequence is TGTGCCAGTAGTATCGAAAGCGGGGGCTACTACAATGAGCAGTTCTTC.